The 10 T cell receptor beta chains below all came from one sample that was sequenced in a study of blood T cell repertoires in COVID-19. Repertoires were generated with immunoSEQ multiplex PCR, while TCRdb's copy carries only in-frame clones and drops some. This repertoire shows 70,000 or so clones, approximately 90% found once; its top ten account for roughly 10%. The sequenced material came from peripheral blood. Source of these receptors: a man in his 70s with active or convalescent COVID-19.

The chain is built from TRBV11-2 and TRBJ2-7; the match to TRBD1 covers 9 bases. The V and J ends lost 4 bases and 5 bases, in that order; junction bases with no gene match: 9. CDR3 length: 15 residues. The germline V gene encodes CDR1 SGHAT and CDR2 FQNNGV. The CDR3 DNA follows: TGTGCCAGCAGCTCTAGGGACAGGGCTCGCAACGAGCAGTACTTC. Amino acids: CASSSRDRARNEQYF.

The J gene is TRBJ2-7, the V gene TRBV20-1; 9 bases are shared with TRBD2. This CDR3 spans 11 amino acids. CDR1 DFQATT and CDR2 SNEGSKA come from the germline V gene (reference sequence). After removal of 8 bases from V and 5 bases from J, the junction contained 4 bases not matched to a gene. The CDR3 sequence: CSCGRVDEQYF. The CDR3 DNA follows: TGCAGTTGCGGGAGGGTGGACGAGCAGTACTTC.

CDR3 bases: TGTGCCAGCAGCGTAGTACAGTACTACACTGAAGCTTTCTTT. Translating gives CASSVVQYYTEAFF. The V gene is TRBV9, the J gene TRBJ1-1; D unresolved. V lost 0 bases and J 3 bases, leaving 9 bases between the germline ends. The CDR3 has 14 residues. Germline V gene sequence: CDR1 SGDLS, CDR2 YYNGEE.

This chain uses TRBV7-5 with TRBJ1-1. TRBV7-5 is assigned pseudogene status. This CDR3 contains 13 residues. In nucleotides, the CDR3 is TGTGCCAGAAGCCCCGGGGGGAACACTGAAGCTTTCTTT. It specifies CARSPGGNTEAFF.

CDR3 in amino acids: CASSFGTASNQPQHF. CDR3 nucleotide sequence: TGTGCCAGCAGCTTCGGAACAGCCTCCAATCAGCCCCAGCATTTT. The genes are TRBV5-4 and TRBJ1-5; D unclear. This CDR3 comprises 15 residues. Germline assignment: CDR1 SGHNT and CDR2 YYREEE (reference sequence). V lost 2 bases and J 3 bases, leaving 12 bases between the germline ends.

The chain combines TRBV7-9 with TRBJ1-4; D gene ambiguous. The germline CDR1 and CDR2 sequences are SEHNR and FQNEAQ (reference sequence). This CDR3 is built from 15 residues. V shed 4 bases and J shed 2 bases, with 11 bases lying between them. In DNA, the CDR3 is TGTGCCAGCAGCTCCCGACTAGCTACTAATGAAAAACTGTTTTTT. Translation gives CASSSRLATNEKLFF.

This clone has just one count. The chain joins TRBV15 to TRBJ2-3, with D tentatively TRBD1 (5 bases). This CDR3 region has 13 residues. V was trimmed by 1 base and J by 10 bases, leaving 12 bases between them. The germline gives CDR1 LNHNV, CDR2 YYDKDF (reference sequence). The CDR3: CATSRVKRGSQYF. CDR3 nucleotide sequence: TGTGCCACCAGCAGAGTTAAAAGGGGATCGCAGTATTTT.

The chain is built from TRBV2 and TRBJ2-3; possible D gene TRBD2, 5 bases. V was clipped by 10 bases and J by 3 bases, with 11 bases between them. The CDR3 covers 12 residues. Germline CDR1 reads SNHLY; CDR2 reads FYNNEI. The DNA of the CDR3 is TGTGCCACGACGCGAGGGACAGATACGCAGTATTTT. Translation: CATTRGTDTQYF. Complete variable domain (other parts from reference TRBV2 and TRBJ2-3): EPEVTQTPSHQVTQMGQEVILRCVPISNHLYFYWYRQILGQKVEFLVSFYNNEISEKSEIFDDQFSVERPDGSNFTLKIRSTKLEDSAMYFCATTRGTDTQYFGPGTRLTVL.

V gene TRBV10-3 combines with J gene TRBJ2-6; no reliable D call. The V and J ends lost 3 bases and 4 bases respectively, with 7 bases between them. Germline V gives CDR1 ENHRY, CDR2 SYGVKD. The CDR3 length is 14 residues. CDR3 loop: CAISDSSGANVLTF. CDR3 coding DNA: TGTGCCATCAGTGACAGTTCCGGGGCCAACGTCCTGACTTTC.

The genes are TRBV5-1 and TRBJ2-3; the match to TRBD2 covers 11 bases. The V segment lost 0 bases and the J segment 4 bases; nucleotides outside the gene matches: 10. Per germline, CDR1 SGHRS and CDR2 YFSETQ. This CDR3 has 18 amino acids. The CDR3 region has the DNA TGCGCCAGCAGCTTGGGGGTTACTAGCGGGAGCTTACCAGATACGCAGTATTTT. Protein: CASSLGVTSGSLPDTQYF.